What follows describes a single TCR beta chain. This sample stems from a study of cytomegalovirus exposure and HLA in healthy donors. V was pared by 5 bases and J by 4 bases, with 9 bases of the junction left unmatched. Germline values: CDR1 GTSNPN, CDR2 SVGIG (reference sequence). The CDR3 has 16 amino acids. Both 60 Vbeta primers and 13 Jbeta primers went into the PCR. Method: immunoSEQ multiplex PCR; TCRdb's copy keeps in-frame clones and lacks some. The sample holds around 100,000 clones, around three quarters seen once. The V gene is TRBV30, the J gene TRBJ2-6, with 9 bases lining up with TRBD1. This sequence was found in a woman aged 18-29 years in good health and CMV-seropositive. Source material: PBMCs. The CDR3 reads CAWGTGWGNGANVLTF. The CDR3 nucleotides are TGTGCCTGGGGGACAGGGTGGGGGAACGGGGCCAACGTCCTGACTTTC.